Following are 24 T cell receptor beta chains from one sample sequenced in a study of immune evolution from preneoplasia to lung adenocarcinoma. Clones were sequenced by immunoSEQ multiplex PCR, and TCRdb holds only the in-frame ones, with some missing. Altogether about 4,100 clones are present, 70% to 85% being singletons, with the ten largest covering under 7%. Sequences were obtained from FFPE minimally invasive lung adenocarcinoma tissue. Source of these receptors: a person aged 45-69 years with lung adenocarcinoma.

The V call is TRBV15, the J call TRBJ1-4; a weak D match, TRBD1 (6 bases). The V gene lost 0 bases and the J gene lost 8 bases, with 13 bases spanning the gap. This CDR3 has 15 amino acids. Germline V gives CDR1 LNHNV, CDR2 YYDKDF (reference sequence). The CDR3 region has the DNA TGTGCCACCAGCAGAGATCGGGGGCCTCAGGAAAAACTGTTTTTT. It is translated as CATSRDRGPQEKLFF.

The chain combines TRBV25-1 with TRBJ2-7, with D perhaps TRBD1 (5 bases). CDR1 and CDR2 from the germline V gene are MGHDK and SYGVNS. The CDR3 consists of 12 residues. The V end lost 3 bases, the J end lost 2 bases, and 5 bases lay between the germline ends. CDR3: CASSDRAYEQYF. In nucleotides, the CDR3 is TGTGCCAGCAGTGACAGGGCCTACGAGCAGTACTTC.

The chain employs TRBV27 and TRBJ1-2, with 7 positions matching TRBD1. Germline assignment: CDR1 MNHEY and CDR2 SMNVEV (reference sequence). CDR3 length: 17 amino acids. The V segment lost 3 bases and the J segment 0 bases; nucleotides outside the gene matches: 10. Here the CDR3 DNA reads TGTGCCAGCAGTTTCAAAGGGGGCGGCTACTCTAACTATGGCTACACCTTC. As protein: CASSFKGGGYSNYGYTF.

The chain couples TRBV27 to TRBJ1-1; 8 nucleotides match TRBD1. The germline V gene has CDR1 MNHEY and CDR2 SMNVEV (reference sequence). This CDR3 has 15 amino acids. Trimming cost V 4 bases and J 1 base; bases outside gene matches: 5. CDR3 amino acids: CASSSSRGQNTEAFF. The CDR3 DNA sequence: TGTGCCAGCAGTTCTTCCAGGGGGCAGAACACTGAAGCTTTCTTT.

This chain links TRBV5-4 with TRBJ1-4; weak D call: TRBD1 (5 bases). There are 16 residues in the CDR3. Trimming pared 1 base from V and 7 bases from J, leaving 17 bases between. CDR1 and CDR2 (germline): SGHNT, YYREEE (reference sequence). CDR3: CASSLKGRGQGEKLFF. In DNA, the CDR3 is TGTGCCAGCAGCTTGAAGGGGCGCGGTCAAGGTGAAAAACTGTTTTTT.

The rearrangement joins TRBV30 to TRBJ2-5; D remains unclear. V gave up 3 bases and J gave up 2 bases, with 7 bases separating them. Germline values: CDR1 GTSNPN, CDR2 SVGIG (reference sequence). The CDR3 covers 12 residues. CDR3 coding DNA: TGTGCCTGGAGCCTCACTCAAGAGACCCAGTACTTC. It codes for CAWSLTQETQYF.

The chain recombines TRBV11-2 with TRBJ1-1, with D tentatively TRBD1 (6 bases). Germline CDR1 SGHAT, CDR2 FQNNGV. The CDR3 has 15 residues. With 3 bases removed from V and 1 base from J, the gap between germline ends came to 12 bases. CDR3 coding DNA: TGTGCCAGCAGCTTTATCGGGACAACGAACACTGAAGCTTTCTTT. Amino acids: CASSFIGTTNTEAFF.

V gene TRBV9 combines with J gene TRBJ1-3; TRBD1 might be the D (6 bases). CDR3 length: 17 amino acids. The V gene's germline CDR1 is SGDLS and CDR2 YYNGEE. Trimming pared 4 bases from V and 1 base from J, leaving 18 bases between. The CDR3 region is CASSFPEGGASGNTIYF. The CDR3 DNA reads TGTGCCAGCAGCTTCCCTGAGGGGGGGGCATCTGGAAACACCATATATTTT. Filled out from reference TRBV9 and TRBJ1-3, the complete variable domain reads DSGVTQTPKHLITATGQRVTLRCSPRSGDLSVYWYQQSLDQGLQFLIQYYNGEERAKGNILERFSAQQFPDLHSELNLSSLELGDSALYFCASSFPEGGASGNTIYFGEGSWLTVV.

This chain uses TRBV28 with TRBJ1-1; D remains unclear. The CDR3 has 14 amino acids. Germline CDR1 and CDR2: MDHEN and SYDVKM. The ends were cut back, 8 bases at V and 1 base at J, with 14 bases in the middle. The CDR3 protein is CASSNPGPNTEAFF. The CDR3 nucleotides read TGTGCCAGCTCAAACCCCGGACCGAACACTGAAGCTTTCTTT.

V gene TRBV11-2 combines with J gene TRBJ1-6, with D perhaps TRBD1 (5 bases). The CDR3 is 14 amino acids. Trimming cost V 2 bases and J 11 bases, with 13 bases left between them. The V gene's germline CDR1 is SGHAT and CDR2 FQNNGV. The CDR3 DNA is TGTGCCAGCAGCTTAAGCCAGGGTAGTACACCCCTCCACTTT. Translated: CASSLSQGSTPLHF.

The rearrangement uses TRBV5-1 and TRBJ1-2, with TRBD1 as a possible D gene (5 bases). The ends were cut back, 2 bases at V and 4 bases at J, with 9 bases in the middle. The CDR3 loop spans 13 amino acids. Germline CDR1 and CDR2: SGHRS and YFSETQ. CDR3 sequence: CASSLGALYGYTF. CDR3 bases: TGCGCCAGCAGCTTAGGGGCTCTCTATGGCTACACCTTC.

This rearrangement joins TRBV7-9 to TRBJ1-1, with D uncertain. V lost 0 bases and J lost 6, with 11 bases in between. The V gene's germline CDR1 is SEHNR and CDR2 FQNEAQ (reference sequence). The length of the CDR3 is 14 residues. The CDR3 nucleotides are TGTGCCAGCAGCTTAGCTGTGGAAGGCCCTGAAGCTTTCTTT. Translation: CASSLAVEGPEAFF.

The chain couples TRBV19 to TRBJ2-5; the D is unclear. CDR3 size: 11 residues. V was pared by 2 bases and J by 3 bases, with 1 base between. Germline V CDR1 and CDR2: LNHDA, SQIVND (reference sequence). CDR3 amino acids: CASSIKETQYF. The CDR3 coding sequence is TGTGCCAGTAGTATAAAAGAGACCCAGTACTTC.

The CDR3 reads CASSPDRGNEKLFF. CDR3 nucleotides: TGTGCCAGCAGCCCAGACAGGGGGAATGAAAAACTGTTTTTT. V and J are TRBV5-4 and TRBJ1-4; 9 bases fit TRBD1. V lost 4 bases, J lost 5 bases, and 3 bases stayed unmatched. This CDR3 comprises 14 residues. Germline loops: CDR1 SGHNT, CDR2 YYREEE (reference sequence).

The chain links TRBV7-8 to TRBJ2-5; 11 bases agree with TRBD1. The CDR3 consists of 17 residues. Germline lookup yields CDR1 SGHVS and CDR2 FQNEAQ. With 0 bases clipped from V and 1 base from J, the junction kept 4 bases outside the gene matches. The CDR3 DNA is TGTGCCAGCAGCTTAGCCACCGGGACAGGGGGCCAAGAGACCCAGTACTTC. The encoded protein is CASSLATGTGGQETQYF.

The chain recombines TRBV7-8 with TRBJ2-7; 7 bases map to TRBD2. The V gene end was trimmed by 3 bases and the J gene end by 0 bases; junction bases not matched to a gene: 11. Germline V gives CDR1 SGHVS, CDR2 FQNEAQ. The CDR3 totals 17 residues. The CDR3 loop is CASSFYRPRTSSYEQYF. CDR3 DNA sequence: TGTGCCAGCAGCTTTTATCGTCCCAGGACTAGCTCCTACGAGCAGTACTTC.

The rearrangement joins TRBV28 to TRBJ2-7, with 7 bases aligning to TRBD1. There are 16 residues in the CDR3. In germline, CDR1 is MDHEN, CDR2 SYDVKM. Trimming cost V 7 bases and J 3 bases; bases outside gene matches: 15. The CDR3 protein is CASTSPETGSFYEQYF. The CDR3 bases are TGTGCCAGCACCTCTCCAGAGACAGGGAGTTTCTACGAGCAGTACTTC. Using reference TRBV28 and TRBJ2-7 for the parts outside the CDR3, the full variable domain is DVKVTQSSRYLVKRTGEKVFLECVQDMDHENMFWYRQDPGLGLRLIYFSYDVKMKEKGDIPEGYSVSREKKERFSLILESASTNQTSMYLCASTSPETGSFYEQYFGPGTRLTVT.

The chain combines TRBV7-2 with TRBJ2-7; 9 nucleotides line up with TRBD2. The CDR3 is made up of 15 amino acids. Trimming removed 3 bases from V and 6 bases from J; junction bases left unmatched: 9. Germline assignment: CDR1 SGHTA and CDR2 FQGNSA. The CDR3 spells CASSFVSGGSGEQYF. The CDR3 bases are TGTGCCAGCAGCTTTGTTAGCGGGGGTTCAGGCGAGCAGTACTTC.

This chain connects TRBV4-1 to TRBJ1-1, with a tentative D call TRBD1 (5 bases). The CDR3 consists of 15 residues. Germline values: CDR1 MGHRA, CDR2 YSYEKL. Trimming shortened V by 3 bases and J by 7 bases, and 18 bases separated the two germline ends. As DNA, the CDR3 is TGCGCCAGCAGCCATGGTAATTCCCGGGACCTTGAAGCTTTCTTT. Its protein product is CASSHGNSRDLEAFF.

DNA of the CDR3: TGTGCCAGCAGCACCCTAGCGGGAGGTCTGGGAGAGCAGTACTTC. Translation gives CASSTLAGGLGEQYF. J is TRBJ2-7 and V is TRBV7-6; TRBD2 matches 11 bases. The CDR3 is 15 residues long. V lost 5 bases to trimming and J lost 7 bases; unmatched junction nucleotides: 10. Germline values: CDR1 SGHVS, CDR2 FNYEAQ.

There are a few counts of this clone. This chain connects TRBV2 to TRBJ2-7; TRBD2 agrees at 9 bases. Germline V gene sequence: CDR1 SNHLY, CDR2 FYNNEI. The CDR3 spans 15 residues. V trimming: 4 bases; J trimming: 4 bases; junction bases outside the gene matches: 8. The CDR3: CASSVASGVIYEQYF. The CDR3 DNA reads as TGTGCCAGCAGTGTGGCTAGCGGGGTTATTTACGAGCAGTACTTC.

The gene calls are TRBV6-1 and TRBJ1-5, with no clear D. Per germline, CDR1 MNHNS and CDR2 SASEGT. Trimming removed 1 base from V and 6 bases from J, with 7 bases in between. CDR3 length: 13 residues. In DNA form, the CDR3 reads TGTGCCAGCAGTGAAGAGAAGGGTCAGCCCCAGCATTTT. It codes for CASSEEKGQPQHF.

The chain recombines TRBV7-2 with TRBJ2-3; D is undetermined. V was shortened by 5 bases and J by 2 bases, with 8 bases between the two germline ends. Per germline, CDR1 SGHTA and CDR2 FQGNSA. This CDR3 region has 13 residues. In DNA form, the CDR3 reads TGTGCCAGCAGCAGCCAAAACACAGATACGCAGTATTTT. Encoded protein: CASSSQNTDTQYF.

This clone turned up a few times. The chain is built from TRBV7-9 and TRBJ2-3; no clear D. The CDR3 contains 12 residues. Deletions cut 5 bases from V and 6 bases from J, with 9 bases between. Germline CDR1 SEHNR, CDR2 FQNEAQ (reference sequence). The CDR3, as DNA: TGTGCCAGCAGCCCATACGCGGATACGCAGTATTTT. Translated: CASSPYADTQYF.